The clone carrying this T cell receptor (beta chain) has only a few counts. Its matching antigen is unknown. This record belongs to a study of beta chain features in type 1 diabetes. Study-level results: Researchers report that Type 1 diabetes patients had moderately but significantly shorter TCRB CDR3s across all four CD4+ subsets.

The investigators reverse transcribed all of the isolated RNA, so they sequenced expressed TCRB transcripts. Clones were sequenced by immunoSEQ multiplex PCR, and TCRdb holds only the in-frame ones, with some missing. The table records 300,000 or so clones, 14% of them present only once. V was trimmed by 4 bases and J by 2 bases, leaving 9 bases between them. Looked up from germline, CDR1 is MNHNS and CDR2 is SASEGT. This CDR3 is 15 amino acids long. The sample was naive CD4+ T cells from blood. The V call is TRBV6-1, the J call TRBJ2-6, with a weak D call TRBD2 (5 bases). The TCR originated in a man younger than 40 with type 1 diabetes. CDR3 in amino acids: CASSVEGAGANVLTF. CDR3 DNA: TGTGCCAGCAGTGTTGAGGGAGCTGGGGCCAACGTCCTGACTTTC.